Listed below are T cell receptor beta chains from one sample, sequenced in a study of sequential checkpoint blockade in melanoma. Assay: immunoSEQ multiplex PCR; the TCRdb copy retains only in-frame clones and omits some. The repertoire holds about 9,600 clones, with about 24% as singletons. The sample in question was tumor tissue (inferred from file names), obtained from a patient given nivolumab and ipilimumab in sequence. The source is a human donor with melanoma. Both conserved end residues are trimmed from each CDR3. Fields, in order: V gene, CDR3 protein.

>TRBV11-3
ASSFSGLDQPQH
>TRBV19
ASSIPLKGNEQF
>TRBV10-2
ASMEGAYNEQF
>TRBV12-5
ASAHRGGSYEQY
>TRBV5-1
ASSWGTFSSGNTIY
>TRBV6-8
ASSTGTGANVLT
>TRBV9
ASSETGTASYEQY
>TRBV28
ASSGGVRTIY
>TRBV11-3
ASSLKVAGAGDTQY
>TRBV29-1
SVDQGAAYGYT
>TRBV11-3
ASSLGGQARGYT
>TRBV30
AWSLWGVGNTIY
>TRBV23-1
ANRPKDSYEQY
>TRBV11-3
ASSSNPDYNVGEKLF
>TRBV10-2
ASSEGLAPVYGNEQF
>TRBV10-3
AISESTSEKGLF
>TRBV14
ASSQDRTGTQY
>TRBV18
ASSRQEGSGRTYNEQF
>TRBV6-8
ASSYSLGRGGVYEQY
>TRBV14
ASSQETGNYGYT
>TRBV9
ASSALPGSTWNEQF
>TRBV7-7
ASSLGLPTYEQY
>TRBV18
ASSPPLGGELF